The present T cell receptor beta chain was sequenced within a study of vaccination effects on CD4 cells after COVID-19. The CDR3 is 15 residues long. V dropped 10 bases and J dropped 5; count of bases not matched to a gene: 11. Per germline, CDR1 LNHDA and CDR2 SQIVND (reference sequence). Libraries were prepared by immunoSEQ multiplex PCR; TCRdb keeps only in-frame clonotypes and omits some of them. Found here are about 66,000 clones, about 69% of them singletons; the top ten hold approximately 22%. Researchers isolated CD4+ T cells once 9 to 11 days of culture had elapsed. The individual was infected with SARS-CoV-2 between March and December 2020, as confirmed by PCR. It was on days 3 and 7 that half the medium was replaced with IL-2 medium. General observations from the study: In the late period after vaccination, infection- and vaccine-induced clones contracted markedly.

Details on this clone: Its antigen remains unknown.

This chain connects TRBV19 to TRBJ2-5; 12 positions agree with TRBD2. This specimen consisted of CD4+ T cells from PBMCs cultured without peptide, obtained before COVID-19 vaccination. The clonotype was recovered from a human donor who had a prior SARS-CoV-2 infection. The CDR3 sequence is CATRGLAGYDETQYF. CDR3 DNA: TGTGCCACTAGAGGACTAGCGGGATATGATGAGACCCAGTACTTC.